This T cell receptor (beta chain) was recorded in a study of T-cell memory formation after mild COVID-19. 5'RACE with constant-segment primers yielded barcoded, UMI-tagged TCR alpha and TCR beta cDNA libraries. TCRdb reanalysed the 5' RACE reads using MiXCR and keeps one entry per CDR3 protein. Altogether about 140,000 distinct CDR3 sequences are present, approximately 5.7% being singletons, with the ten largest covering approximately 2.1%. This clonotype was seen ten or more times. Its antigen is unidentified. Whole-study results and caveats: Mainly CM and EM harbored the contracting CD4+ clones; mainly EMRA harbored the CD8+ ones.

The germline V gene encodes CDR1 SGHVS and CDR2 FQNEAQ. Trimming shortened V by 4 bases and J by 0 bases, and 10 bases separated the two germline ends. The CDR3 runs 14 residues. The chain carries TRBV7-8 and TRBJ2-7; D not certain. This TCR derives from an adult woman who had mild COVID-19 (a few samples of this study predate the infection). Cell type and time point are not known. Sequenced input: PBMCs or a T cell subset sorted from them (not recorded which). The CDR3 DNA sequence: TGTGCCAGCAGCTCACAGATTAGCTCCTACGAGCAGTACTTC. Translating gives CASSSQISSYEQYF.